The 14 T cell receptor beta chains below come from one sample, sequenced in a study of control samples from healthy donors and cancer patients. The data were produced by immunoSEQ multiplex PCR, yet TCRdb's version contains in-frame clones alone and is incomplete. The sample has 150,000 to 200,000 clones; 94% are singletons. The sequencing sample was made of blood. The receptors come from a woman younger than 30 in good health.

The chain uses TRBV4-2 and TRBJ2-5; 8 bases align to TRBD1. CDR3 length: 15 residues. V lost 0 bases to trimming and J lost 1 base; unmatched junction nucleotides: 1. Per the germline V gene, CDR1 is LGHNA and CDR2 is YNFKEQ. The CDR3 nucleotides read TGTGCCAGCAGCCAAGAGGACAGGGCCCAAGAGACCCAGTACTTC. It specifies CASSQEDRAQETQYF.

This chain links TRBV11-3 with TRBJ2-7; the D is unclear. Germline-derived CDR1 and CDR2 are SGHNT and YENEEA. V was trimmed by 5 bases and J by 3 bases, leaving 17 bases between them. The CDR3 is made up of 15 amino acids. The CDR3 coding sequence is TGTGCCAGCAGCCCCCGAGGCAACTCTTTCTACGAGCAGTACTTC. Residues: CASSPRGNSFYEQYF.

The chain has TRBV28 and TRBJ1-5, with a weak D call TRBD1 (5 bases). The length of the CDR3 is 13 residues. CDR1 and CDR2 from the germline V gene are MDHEN and SYDVKM. V lost 6 bases, J lost 5 bases, and 11 bases lay in between. The CDR3 loop is CASRDGGYQPQHF. CDR3 DNA: TGTGCCAGCAGGGACGGGGGGTATCAGCCCCAGCATTTT.

This chain links TRBV18 with TRBJ1-1, with D unclear. V lost 6 bases, J lost 4 bases, and 12 bases lay in between. Looked up from germline, CDR1 is KGHSH and CDR2 is LQKENI. The CDR3 has 13 amino acids. The CDR3 DNA reads as TGTGCCAGCTCGGATGTTGAAGGCACTGAAGCTTTCTTT. Translation: CASSDVEGTEAFF.

This clone was recorded only once. The chain employs TRBV7-2 and TRBJ1-1; D remains unclear. The V end was cut by 3 bases, the J end by 7 bases, with 18 bases between. The CDR3 is 15 residues long. Germline loops: CDR1 SGHTA, CDR2 FQGNSA. The CDR3 reads CASSFNSLRSVEAFF. CDR3 DNA sequence: TGTGCCAGCAGCTTTAACAGCCTTAGGAGCGTTGAAGCTTTCTTT.

This clone was recorded a few times. The rearrangement links TRBV7-2 to TRBJ1-6, with 8 bases matching TRBD1. This CDR3 is 13 amino acids long. Trimming cost V 3 bases and J 12 bases; bases outside gene matches: 4. CDR1 is SGHTA and CDR2 is FQGNSA in the germline V gene. The CDR3 region is CASSLTGAEPLHF. The CDR3 DNA is TGTGCCAGCAGCTTGACAGGGGCAGAACCCCTCCACTTT. Variable domain in full (rest from reference TRBV7-2 and TRBJ1-6): GAGVSQSPSNKVTEKGKDVELRCDPISGHTALYWYRQSLGQGLEFLIYFQGNSAPDKSGLPSDRFSAERTGGSVSTLTIQRTQQEDSAVYLCASSLTGAEPLHFGNGTRLTVT.

This chain uses TRBV2 with TRBJ1-1; D is unclear. V was trimmed by 1 base and J by 0 bases, leaving 3 bases between them. The CDR3 consists of 13 residues. Germline assignment: CDR1 SNHLY and CDR2 FYNNEI. DNA for the CDR3: TGTGCCAGCAGTGAAGAACTGAACACTGAAGCTTTCTTT. Residues: CASSEELNTEAFF.

V usage is TRBV7-9 and J usage is TRBJ2-7; D remains ambiguous. The germline CDR1 and CDR2 sequences are SEHNR and FQNEAQ (reference sequence). The CDR3 is made up of 14 amino acids. V was shortened by 2 bases and J by 4 bases, with 12 bases between the two germline ends. The CDR3 loop is CASSLTGSVYEQYF. CDR3 nucleotide sequence: TGTGCCAGCAGCTTAACGGGCAGCGTTTACGAGCAGTACTTC.

The chain uses TRBV5-1 and TRBJ2-7, with D perhaps matching TRBD2 (6 bases). CDR3 size: 13 residues. Germline V lookup: CDR1 SGHRS, CDR2 YFSETQ. Trimming took off 4 bases at V and 6 bases at J, with 14 bases between the two ends. CDR3: CASSPGDRGEQYF. DNA of the CDR3: TGCGCCAGCAGCCCGGGGGACCGGGGCGAGCAGTACTTC. Combining the CDR3 with reference TRBV5-1 and TRBJ2-7 gives the whole variable domain KAGVTQTPRYLIKTRGQQVTLSCSPISGHRSVSWYQQTPGQGLQFLFEYFSETQRNKGNFPGRFSGRQFSNSRSEMNVSTLELGDSALYLCASSPGDRGEQYFGPGTRLTVT.

This chain connects TRBV4-1 to TRBJ2-1; D is uncertain. V was trimmed by 1 base and J by 0 bases, leaving 13 bases between them. Germline CDR1 is MGHRA and CDR2 is YSYEKL. CDR3 length equals 17 residues. The CDR3 DNA follows: TGCGCCAGCAGCCAAGTAAACCCGGCAAGCTCCTACAATGAGCAGTTCTTC. Encoded protein: CASSQVNPASSYNEQFF.

CDR3 sequence reads: CASSPGVPSLFNEQFF. In nucleotides, the CDR3 is TGCGCCAGCAGCCCAGGGGTACCCTCCCTTTTCAATGAGCAGTTCTTC. This chain links TRBV4-1 with TRBJ2-1; tentative D call: TRBD1 (6 bases). In germline, CDR1 is MGHRA, CDR2 YSYEKL. V was shortened by 4 bases and J by 6 bases, with 19 bases between the two germline ends. The CDR3 totals 16 residues.

The V call is TRBV19, the J call TRBJ1-5; the D is unclear. CDR1 LNHDA and CDR2 SQIVND come from the germline V gene (reference sequence). This CDR3 is built from 14 residues. With 1 base removed from V and 4 bases from J, the gap between germline ends came to 8 bases. This chain's CDR3 is CASSIVWNNQPQHF. In DNA, the CDR3 is TGTGCCAGTAGTATAGTTTGGAATAATCAGCCCCAGCATTTT.

The chain has TRBV4-2 and TRBJ2-1; 12 bases line up with TRBD2. In germline, CDR1 is LGHNA, CDR2 YNFKEQ. The V gene end was trimmed by 0 bases and the J gene end by 9 bases; junction bases not matched to a gene: 9. This CDR3 has 17 residues. CDR3 protein: CASSQDYLAGGPSEQFF. The DNA of the CDR3 is TGTGCCAGCAGCCAAGATTACCTAGCGGGAGGGCCGAGTGAGCAGTTCTTC.

Comments on this clone: Other DNA sequences within the sample encode an identical CDR3. The rearrangement links TRBV18 to TRBJ1-2; D call uncertain. This CDR3 spans 12 amino acids. Trimming left V 6 bases short and J 2 bases short, with 7 bases between. Germline lookup yields CDR1 KGHSH and CDR2 LQKENI. CDR3: CASSPANYGYTF. The CDR3 region has the DNA TGTGCCAGCTCTCCTGCCAACTATGGCTACACCTTC.